The sequence of this T cell receptor beta chain was determined in a study of T-cell memory formation after mild COVID-19. Study in general: Each donor largely had its own TCR clusters.

The study's findings and limits: Whereas later expanders leaned CD4+, clones contracting day 15 to 85 showed a balanced CD4/CD8 makeup. In pre-infection memory, a portion of responding clones appeared, which suggested that cross-reactive memory joined.

Using constant-segment primers, 5'RACE produced TCR alpha and TCR beta cDNA libraries carrying sample barcodes and UMIs. TCRdb itself ran the 5' RACE reads through MiXCR, one entry per CDR3 protein. The sample shows about 410,000 distinct CDR3 sequences, over 15% of them seen only once. Details on this clonotype: The antigen is undetermined.

The CDR3 runs to 15 residues. Germline loops: CDR1 SGHNT, CDR2 YYREEE (reference sequence). The V end was cut by 0 bases, the J end by 2 bases, with 10 bases between. Specimen: PBMCs or a T cell subset sorted from them (not recorded which). The chain recombines TRBV5-4 with TRBJ2-3, with D perhaps TRBD1 (5 bases). This sequence originates from a man younger than 35 who had mild COVID-19 (a few samples of this study predate the infection). Cell type and time point are not known. The CDR3 spells CASSLGTRTTDTQYF. CDR3 coding DNA: TGTGCCAGCAGCTTGGGGACACGGACCACAGATACGCAGTATTTT.